A selection of T cell receptor beta chains follows, all from one sample in a study of CD8 T cell repertoires and HIV-1 epitope variants. For these TCRs, the target antigens are not known. Measured with immunoSEQ multiplex PCR; TCRdb has only the in-frame clones, and not every one. Among a few thousand clones listed, 66% were seen once. The sample comprised cultured CD8+ T cells derived from PBMCs. The source of these receptors is a male donor with HIV. CDR3s leave out the opening cysteine and the closing phenylalanine or tryptophan.

CDR3 length	V gene	J gene	CDR3 protein
13	TRBV28	TRBJ1-5	ASTNPIVSNQPQH
13	TRBV9	TRBJ2-2	ASSEGFWNTGELF
13	TRBV5-1	TRBJ2-5	ASSLGASEQETQY
13	TRBV5-5	TRBJ2-7	ASSLVVSTYYEQY
9	TRBV4-1	TRBJ1-2	ASGGGGFVT
13	TRBV28	TRBJ2-7	ASSFPGVPSYEQY
13	TRBV27	TRBJ2-1	ASTKRGTYFNEQF
12	TRBV7-7	TRBJ2-5	ASSFSGGQETQY
12	TRBV7-2	TRBJ1-4	ASSGAGAREKLF
12	TRBV28	TRBJ2-7	ASSEGTEEYEQY
12	TRBV5-6	TRBJ1-6	ASSLWEEDSPLH
13	TRBV11-2	TRBJ1-4	ASSAWDRGGEKLF
10	TRBV6-5	TRBJ1-2	ASSYSSMIYT
11	TRBV6-4	TRBJ2-2	ASSEGDTGELF
13	TRBV28	TRBJ1-4	ASRRTGHVGEKLF
9	TRBV11-3	TRBJ1-1	ASSLGGEAF
13	TRBV28	TRBJ2-7	ASSSYRDREYYGY
14	TRBV19	TRBJ1-1	ASSTPGQSLGTEAF
10	TRBV25-1	TRBJ1-1	ASSVWNTEAF
10	TRBV5-6	TRBJ1-4	ASSLGGAKLF
14	TRBV6-6	TRBJ1-3	ASSYLPGGSGNTIY
15	TRBV4-3	TRBJ2-1	ASSQAPLPLDLDEQF
16	TRBV13	TRBJ2-2	ASSLVLAGDMGTGELF
10	TRBV5-1	TRBJ2-7	ASSFDFYEQY
14	TRBV10-3	TRBJ1-5	AISLIRGPWNQPQH
10	TRBV7-8	TRBJ1-3	ASSPMGNTIY
14	TRBV7-2	TRBJ2-2	ASSLLASPWGGELF
13	TRBV27	TRBJ2-3	ASSLLQGSTDTQY
13	TRBV28	TRBJ1-6	ASSLERGLGSPLH